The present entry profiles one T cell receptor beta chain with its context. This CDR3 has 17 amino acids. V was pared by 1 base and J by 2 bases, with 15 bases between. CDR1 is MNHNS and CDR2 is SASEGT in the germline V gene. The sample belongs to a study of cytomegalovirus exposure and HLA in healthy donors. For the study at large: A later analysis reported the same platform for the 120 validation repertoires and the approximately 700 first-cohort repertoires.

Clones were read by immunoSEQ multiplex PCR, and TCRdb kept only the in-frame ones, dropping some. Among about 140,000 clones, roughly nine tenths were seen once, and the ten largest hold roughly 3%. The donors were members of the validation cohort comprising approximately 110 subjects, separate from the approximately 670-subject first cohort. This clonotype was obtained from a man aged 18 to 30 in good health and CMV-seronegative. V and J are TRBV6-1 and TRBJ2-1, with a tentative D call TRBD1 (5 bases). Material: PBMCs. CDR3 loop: CASSEGFRGSTYNEQFF. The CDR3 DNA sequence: TGTGCCAGCAGTGAAGGATTTAGGGGAAGCACCTACAATGAGCAGTTCTTC.